The 17 T cell receptor beta chains below all came from one sample that was sequenced in a study of regulatory T cells in long-lasting Graves disease. Time point reported: newly diagnosed GD, antithyroid drugs for less than 3 months. The TCR library was prepared using RNA isolated from PBMCs. Researchers made TCR beta libraries by using iRepertoire HTBI primers and running Arm-PCR on CDR3 regions. From the multiplex PCR reads, TCRdb called clonotypes with MiXCR, one entry per CDR3 protein. The top ten hold 12% to 15% of the sample, which has a few hundred thousand distinct CDR3 sequences, 18% seen once. In addition, the sample was reused for a study of T cells in Graves' hyperthyroidism and ophthalmopathy.

The sample was peripheral blood mononuclear cells (PBMCs), taken at new diagnosis, from a patient treated with antithyroid drugs. These receptors came from a woman aged 30 to 39 with Graves disease.

V is TRBV20-1 and J is TRBJ1-2; D is perhaps TRBD1 (5 bases). CDR1 and CDR2 from the germline V gene are DFQATT and SNEGSKA (reference sequence). Trimming took off 1 base at V and 2 bases at J, with 8 bases between the two ends. The CDR3 consists of 13 residues. The CDR3 loop is CSARARDNYGYTF. CDR3 coding DNA: TGCAGTGCTAGAGCCCGGGACAACTATGGCTACACCTTC.

This clonotype was seen at least ten times. This chain connects TRBV6-1 to TRBJ2-7; the match to TRBD1 covers 7 bases. The CDR3 contains 12 residues. Losses at the gene ends were 6 bases for V and 5 bases for J; bases not matched to a gene: 4. Germline V lookup: CDR1 MNHNS, CDR2 SASEGT. The CDR3 DNA follows: TGTGCCAGCAGCAACACAGGGGACGAGCAGTACTTC. Translated: CASSNTGDEQYF.

This clonotype has at least ten counts. The V and J genes are TRBV6-1 and TRBJ1-5, with 9 bases fitting TRBD1. V was clipped by 7 bases and J by 3 bases; unmatched bases: 7. In germline, CDR1 is MNHNS, CDR2 SASEGT. CDR3 length equals 15 residues. The CDR3: CASNPGTGSNQPQHF. CDR3 bases: TGTGCCAGCAACCCAGGGACAGGGTCCAATCAGCCCCAGCATTTT.

V gene TRBV4-1 combines with J gene TRBJ1-3; no reliable D call. The CDR3 sequence is 16 residues long. Trimming left V 1 base short and J 0 bases short, with 10 bases between. From germline, CDR1 is MGHRA and CDR2 YSYEKL. The CDR3 region is CASSQGRVYSGNTIYF. As DNA, the CDR3 is TGCGCCAGCAGCCAAGGCCGGGTTTACTCTGGAAACACCATATATTTT.

This clonotype was seen at least ten times. The V and J genes are TRBV27 and TRBJ1-1; 7 bases fit TRBD1. Losses at the gene ends were 6 bases for V and 4 bases for J; bases not matched to a gene: 11. The germline gives CDR1 MNHEY, CDR2 SMNVEV (reference sequence). CDR3 length equals 15 residues. The CDR3 loop is CASRGVEGGTTEAFF. CDR3 nucleotide sequence: TGTGCCAGCAGGGGGGTGGAAGGGGGCACCACTGAAGCTTTCTTT.

This clonotype has more than one count but fewer than ten. This chain uses TRBV19 with TRBJ2-5; 8 nucleotides line up with TRBD1. In germline, CDR1 is LNHDA, CDR2 SQIVND (reference sequence). V lost 4 bases, J lost 5 bases, and 3 bases stayed unmatched. The CDR3 is 13 residues long. The CDR3 loop reads CASSTNRGETQYF. CDR3 DNA: TGTGCCAGTAGTACTAACAGGGGGGAGACCCAGTACTTC.

The gene calls are TRBV30 and TRBJ1-1; D unresolved. The CDR3 is 14 amino acids. The germline gives CDR1 GTSNPN, CDR2 SVGIG (reference sequence). Between the trimmed V and J ends, which lost 3 bases and 2 bases, there was a span of 13 bases. In nucleotides, the CDR3 is TGTGCCTGGAGACTGGGCGGGCTAAACACTGAAGCTTTCTTT. Translated, it gives CAWRLGGLNTEAFF.

The rearrangement joins TRBV7-8 to TRBJ1-3; D is unclear. Trimming took 5 bases from V and 4 from J, leaving 12 bases between them. The CDR3 has 14 residues. The germline CDR1 and CDR2 sequences are SGHVS and FQNEAQ. The CDR3 region is CASSLDRSGNTIYF. The CDR3 DNA sequence: TGTGCCAGCAGCCTTGACCGGTCCGGAAACACCATATATTTT.

V usage is TRBV2 and J usage is TRBJ2-3; TRBD2 matches 11 bases. The V gene end was trimmed by 7 bases and the J gene end by 2 bases; junction bases not matched to a gene: 11. The CDR3 sequence is 17 residues long. Germline V gives CDR1 SNHLY, CDR2 FYNNEI. The CDR3 DNA is TGTGCCAGCAAGAATGGACTGACTAGCGGGGTCACAGATACGCAGTATTTT. Translation gives CASKNGLTSGVTDTQYF.

This clonotype has at least ten counts. The rearrangement uses TRBV29-1 and TRBJ2-7; TRBD1 matches 9 bases. Trimming at V came to 2 bases and at J to 2 bases, leaving 16 bases not matched to a gene. The CDR3 runs 18 residues. CDR1 and CDR2 (germline): SQVTM, ANQGSEA. DNA for the CDR3: TGCAGCGTTGAAATTTTTCTAGGCGTTGGGACAGGGACCTACGAGCAGTACTTC. Its translation: CSVEIFLGVGTGTYEQYF.

Many counts were recorded for this clonotype. The chain employs TRBV20-1 and TRBJ2-3; TRBD2 agrees at 10 bases. The CDR3 runs 14 residues. V shed 6 bases and J 5 bases; nucleotides not matched to a gene: 8. In germline, CDR1 is DFQATT, CDR2 SNEGSKA (reference sequence). The CDR3 spells CSATTSGVRDTQYF. CDR3 sequence (DNA): TGCAGTGCAACAACTAGCGGGGTTCGAGATACGCAGTATTTT.

This clonotype was seen a few times. The rearrangement joins TRBV20-1 to TRBJ1-2; no definite D call. This CDR3 contains 12 residues. CDR1 and CDR2 (germline): DFQATT, SNEGSKA (reference sequence). Trimming removed 0 bases from V and 8 bases from J, with 10 bases in between. The CDR3 loop is CSARDRTLGYTF. CDR3 nucleotides: TGCAGTGCTAGAGACCGAACCCTCGGCTACACCTTC.

The V call is TRBV2, the J call TRBJ2-3; 9 bases are shared with TRBD1. Germline CDR1 and CDR2: SNHLY and FYNNEI. The CDR3 runs 15 residues. The trim removed 4 bases at V and 1 base at J, leaving 3 bases unmatched. The CDR3 bases are TGTGCCAGCAGTGGAGGGACAGGGCGCACAGATACGCAGTATTTT. As protein: CASSGGTGRTDTQYF.

This clonotype came up many times. This chain connects TRBV5-5 to TRBJ1-5; the D is unclear. V was shortened by 2 bases and J by 1 base, with 7 bases between the two germline ends. The CDR3 length is 14 residues. In germline, CDR1 is SGHKS, CDR2 YYEKEE (reference sequence). CDR3 nucleotides: TGTGCCAGCAGCTTAGTTCCCAGCAATCAGCCCCAGCATTTT. Its translation is CASSLVPSNQPQHF.

The sample holds many counts of this clonotype. This chain connects TRBV3-1 to TRBJ1-6; no definite D call. Germline V CDR1 and CDR2: LGHDT, YNNKEL (reference sequence). This CDR3 comprises 16 residues. V was cut by 2 bases and J by 10 bases, with 18 bases left in between. The CDR3 reads CASSQRTVERRSPLHF. CDR3 coding DNA: TGTGCCAGCAGCCAACGGACTGTCGAACGGAGATCACCCCTCCACTTT.

This clonotype was observed many times. The chain combines TRBV11-2 with TRBJ2-3, with 13 nucleotides matching TRBD2. The CDR3 runs 23 residues. V dropped 5 bases and J dropped 4; count of bases not matched to a gene: 27. Germline-derived CDR1 and CDR2 are SGHAT and FQNNGV. Here the CDR3 reads CASSIKPSLRTSGGAPGSDTQYF. CDR3 nucleotides: TGTGCCAGCAGCATAAAACCCAGCCTTCGAACTAGCGGGGGGGCCCCTGGTTCAGATACGCAGTATTTT.

This clonotype is medium-sized (0.01 to 0.1%) by share. The V call is TRBV7-9, the J call TRBJ2-1, with 9 bases fitting TRBD2. J lost 7 bases, V lost 5 bases, and 6 bases had no gene match. CDR1 and CDR2 from the germline V gene are SEHNR and FQNEAQ (reference sequence). There are 14 residues in the CDR3. The CDR3 nucleotides read TGTGCCAGCAGCCGGGGGAGCGGGGGGAATGAGCAGTTCTTC. Translated, it gives CASSRGSGGNEQFF.